The T cell receptor beta chain described here comes from a study of T cell changes during pregnancy in multiple sclerosis. Libraries were prepared by immunoSEQ multiplex PCR; TCRdb keeps only in-frame clonotypes and omits some of them. The data hold tens of thousands of clones, with around 94% observed a single time. This clone was observed once. Germline CDR1 and CDR2: SQVTM and ANQGSEA. V lost 7 bases, J lost 3 bases, and 13 bases lay in between. This CDR3 comprises 12 residues. The origin of this receptor is a female donor with multiple sclerosis, enrolled in a pregnancy study. The source material was CD8+ T cells from peripheral blood mononuclear cells, sampled after pregnancy. The chain has TRBV29-1 and TRBJ2-7; D perhaps matches TRBD1 (7 bases). DNA for the CDR3: TGCAGCGCGCGGCAGGGGGGCTACGAGCAGTACTTC. Translation gives CSARQGGYEQYF.